Listed below are T cell receptor beta chains from one sample, sequenced in a study of glioma-infiltrating T cells after dendritic cell vaccination. Clones were sequenced by immunoSEQ multiplex PCR, and TCRdb holds only the in-frame ones, with some missing. The table has around 62,000 clones, 80% to 85% seen once. The material was blood, obtained before dendritic cell vaccination. These receptors came from a human donor with glioblastoma. Both conserved end residues are trimmed from each CDR3. Fields, in order: V gene, CDR3 protein.

>TRBV19
ASSITRDSEKLF
>TRBV4-1
ASRRGGPTNEKLF
>TRBV9
ASSSSGGRTDTQY
>TRBV28
ASTPDRNTIY
>TRBV7-9
ASSRDRVDEQY
>TRBV27
ASSPTGARSYEQY
>TRBV30
AWTGTGTYEQY
>TRBV7-2
ASSPAYEQY
>TRBV4-1
ASSQAGLTVRRDYGYT
>TRBV19
ASSITISGSSYEQY
>TRBV7-9
ASSLGGAAEAF
>TRBV12-5
ASGLYRATGELF
>TRBV2
ASSQSLNTEAF
>TRBV5-4
ASSWETSHTGELF
>TRBV29-1
SVDGPGRWETQY
>TRBV5-1
ASSSGQGNNYGYT
>TRBV5-4
ASSLVLGITDTQY
>TRBV7-8
ASRRRSGGQDTQY
>TRBV7-6
ASSLVGGVGEKLF
>TRBV28
ASSLGRGADTQY
>TRBV11-2
ASSLTGGDGAPLH
>TRBV4-1
ASSLRGSNTGELF
>TRBV2
ASSEERSREQY
>TRBV9
ASSVLGGAAYNEQF
>TRBV5-1
ASSPRGGGLETQY
>TRBV30
AWAPGLAGASGSEQF
>TRBV5-4
ASSLVGGGRLYRELF
>TRBV19
ASSTTGGFMNTEAF